Reported below is one T cell receptor beta chain. Its antigen is not known. This specimen belongs to a study of response to subunit inactivated influenza vaccine. Study-wide results and limits: Researchers suggested that each seasonal influenza vaccination recruits few new T cells.

Germline V gene data show CDR1 as SGHRS and CDR2 as YFSETQ. V dropped 1 base and J dropped 0 bases, with 5 bases sitting between them. The CDR3 has 14 amino acids. TCRdb called the RT-PCR reads again in MiXCR, with one record for every CDR3 protein. The profile shows roughly 170,000 distinct CDR3 sequences, about 9% of them singletons. The receptor was isolated from a man between 50 and 59 years old who received an inactivated influenza vaccine. The rearrangement joins TRBV5-1 to TRBJ1-3; no firm D call. Source: non-naive T cells sorted from PBMCs, taken on the day of vaccination. The CDR3 loop is CASSLTDSGNTIYF. CDR3 nucleotide sequence: TGCGCCAGCAGCTTGACAGACTCTGGAAACACCATATATTTT. Drawing the rest from reference TRBV5-1 and TRBJ1-3, the complete variable domain is KAGVTQTPRYLIKTRGQQVTLSCSPISGHRSVSWYQQTPGQGLQFLFEYFSETQRNKGNFPGRFSGRQFSNSRSEMNVSTLELGDSALYLCASSLTDSGNTIYFGEGSWLTVV.